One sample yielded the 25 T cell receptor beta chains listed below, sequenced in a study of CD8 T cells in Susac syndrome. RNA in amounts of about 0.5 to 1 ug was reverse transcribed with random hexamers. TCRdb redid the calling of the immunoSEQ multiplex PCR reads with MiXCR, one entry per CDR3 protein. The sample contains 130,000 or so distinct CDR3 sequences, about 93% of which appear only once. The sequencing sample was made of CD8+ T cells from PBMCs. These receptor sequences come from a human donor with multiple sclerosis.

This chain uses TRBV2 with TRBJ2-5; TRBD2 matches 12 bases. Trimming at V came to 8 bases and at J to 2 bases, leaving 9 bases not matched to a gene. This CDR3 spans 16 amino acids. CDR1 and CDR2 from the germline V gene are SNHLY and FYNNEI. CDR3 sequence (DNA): TGTGCCAGCCAATCCCTAGCGGGAGGGTGGCAAGAGACCCAGTACTTC. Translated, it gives CASQSLAGGWQETQYF.

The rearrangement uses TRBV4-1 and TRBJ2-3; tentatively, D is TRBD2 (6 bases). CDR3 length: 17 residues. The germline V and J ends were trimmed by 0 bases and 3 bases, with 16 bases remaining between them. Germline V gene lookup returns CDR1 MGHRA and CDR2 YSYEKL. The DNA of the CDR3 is TGCGCCAGCAGCCAAGAGGGTGGAGGGATTGGAACAGATACGCAGTATTTT. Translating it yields CASSQEGGGIGTDTQYF.

CDR3 in amino acids: CASRLQPSPYEQYF. CDR3 nucleotides: TGTGCCAGCAGGCTCCAACCTAGCCCCTACGAGCAGTACTTC. The V gene is TRBV5-6, the J gene TRBJ2-7; a possible D gene is TRBD2 (5 bases). V lost 5 bases to trimming and J lost 2 bases, with 14 bases between them. This CDR3 region has 14 residues. CDR1 is SGHDT and CDR2 is YYEEEE in the germline V gene.

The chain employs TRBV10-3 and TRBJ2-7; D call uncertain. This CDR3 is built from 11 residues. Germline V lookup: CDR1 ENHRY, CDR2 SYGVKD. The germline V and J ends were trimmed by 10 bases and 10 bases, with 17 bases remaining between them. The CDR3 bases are TGTGCCACGGCGGATGGACGACAACAGTACTTC. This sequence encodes CATADGRQQYF.

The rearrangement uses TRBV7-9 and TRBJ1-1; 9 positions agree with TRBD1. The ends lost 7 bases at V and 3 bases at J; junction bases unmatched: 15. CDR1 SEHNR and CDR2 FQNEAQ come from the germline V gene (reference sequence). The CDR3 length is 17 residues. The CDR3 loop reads CASTSLGTGMDDTEAFF. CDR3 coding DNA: TGTGCCAGCACCTCTCTAGGGACAGGGATGGATGACACTGAAGCTTTCTTT.

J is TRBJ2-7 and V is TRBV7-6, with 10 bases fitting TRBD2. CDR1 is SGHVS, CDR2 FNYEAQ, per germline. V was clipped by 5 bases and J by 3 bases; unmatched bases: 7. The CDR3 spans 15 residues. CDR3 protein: CASSPMLAGDYEQYF. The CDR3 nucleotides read TGTGCCAGCAGCCCAATGCTAGCGGGGGACTACGAGCAGTACTTC.

CDR3 protein: CASSLSTSGSSLPQQSSYNEQFF. CDR3 nucleotide sequence: TGTGCCAGCAGTTTATCGACTAGCGGGAGCAGTCTACCGCAACAGAGCTCCTACAATGAGCAGTTCTTC. This chain links TRBV28 with TRBJ2-1; 12 bases agree with TRBD2. The trim removed 1 base at V and 0 bases at J, leaving 19 bases unmatched. The CDR3 loop spans 23 amino acids. Germline CDR1 MDHEN, CDR2 SYDVKM.

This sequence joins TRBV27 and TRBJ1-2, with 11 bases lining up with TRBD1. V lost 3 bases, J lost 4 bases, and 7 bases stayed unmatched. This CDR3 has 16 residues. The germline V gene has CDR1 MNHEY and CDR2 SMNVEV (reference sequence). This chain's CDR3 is CASSFGPGTGGYGYTF. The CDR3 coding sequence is TGTGCCAGCAGTTTTGGGCCCGGGACAGGGGGCTATGGCTACACCTTC.

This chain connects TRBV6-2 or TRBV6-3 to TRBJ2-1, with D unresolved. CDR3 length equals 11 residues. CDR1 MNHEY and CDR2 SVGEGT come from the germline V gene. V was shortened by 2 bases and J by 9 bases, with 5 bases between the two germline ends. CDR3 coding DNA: TGTGCCAGCAGTTACCCCAGTGAGCAGTTCTTC. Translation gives CASSYPSEQFF.

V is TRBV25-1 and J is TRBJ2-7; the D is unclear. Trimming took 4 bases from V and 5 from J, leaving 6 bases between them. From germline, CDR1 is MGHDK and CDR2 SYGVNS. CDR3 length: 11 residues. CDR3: CASSATNEQYF. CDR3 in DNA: TGTGCCAGCAGTGCGACGAACGAGCAGTACTTC.

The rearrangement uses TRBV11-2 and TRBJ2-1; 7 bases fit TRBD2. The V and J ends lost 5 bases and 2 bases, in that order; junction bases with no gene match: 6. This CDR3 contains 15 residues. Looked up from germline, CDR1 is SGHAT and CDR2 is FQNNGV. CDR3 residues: CASSPAGLAYNEQFF. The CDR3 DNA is TGTGCCAGCAGCCCCGCCGGACTAGCCTACAATGAGCAGTTCTTC. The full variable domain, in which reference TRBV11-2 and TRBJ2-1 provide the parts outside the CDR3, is EAGVAQSPRYKIIEKRQSVAFWCNPISGHATLYWYQQILGQGPKLLIQFQNNGVVDDSQLPKDRFSAERLKGVDSTLKIQPAKLEDSAVYLCASSPAGLAYNEQFFGPGTRLTVL.

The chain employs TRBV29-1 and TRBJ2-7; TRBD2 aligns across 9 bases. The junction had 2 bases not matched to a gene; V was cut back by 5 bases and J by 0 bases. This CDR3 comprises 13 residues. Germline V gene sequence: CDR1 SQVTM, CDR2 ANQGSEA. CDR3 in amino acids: CSVPGLASYEQYF. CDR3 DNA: TGCAGCGTTCCGGGACTAGCCTCCTACGAGCAGTACTTC.

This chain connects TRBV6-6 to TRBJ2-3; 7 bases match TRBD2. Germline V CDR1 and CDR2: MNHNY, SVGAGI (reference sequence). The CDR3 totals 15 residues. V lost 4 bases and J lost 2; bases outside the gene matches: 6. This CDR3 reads CASSSDSGFTDTQYF. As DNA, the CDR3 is TGTGCCAGCAGTTCCGATAGCGGGTTCACAGATACGCAGTATTTT.

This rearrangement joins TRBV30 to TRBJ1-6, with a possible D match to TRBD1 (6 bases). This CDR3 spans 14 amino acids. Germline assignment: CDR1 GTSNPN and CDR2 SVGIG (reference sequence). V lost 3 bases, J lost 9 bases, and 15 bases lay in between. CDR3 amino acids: CAWSSGTQISPLHF. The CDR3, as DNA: TGTGCCTGGAGCTCCGGGACACAGATTTCACCCCTCCACTTT.

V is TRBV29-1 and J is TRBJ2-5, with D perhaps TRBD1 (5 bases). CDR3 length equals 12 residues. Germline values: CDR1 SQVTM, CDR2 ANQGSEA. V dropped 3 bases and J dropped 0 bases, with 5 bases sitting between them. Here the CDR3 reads CSVDRDQETQYF. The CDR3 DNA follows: TGCAGCGTTGACAGGGACCAAGAGACCCAGTACTTC.

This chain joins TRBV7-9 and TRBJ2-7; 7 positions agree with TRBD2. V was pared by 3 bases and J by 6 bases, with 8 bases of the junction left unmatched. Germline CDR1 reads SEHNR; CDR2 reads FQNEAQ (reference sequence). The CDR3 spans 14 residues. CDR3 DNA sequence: TGTGCCAGCAGCTTGGGGGGGAGGGCCATCGAGCAGTACTTC. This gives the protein CASSLGGRAIEQYF.

CDR3 protein: CASSHSSGSYNEQFF. The CDR3, as DNA: TGTGCCAGCAGCCATAGTAGCGGGAGTTACAATGAGCAGTTCTTC. The chain combines TRBV3-1 with TRBJ2-1; TRBD2 agrees at 9 bases. The CDR3 spans 15 residues. Germline V CDR1 and CDR2: LGHDT, YNNKEL (reference sequence). V was clipped by 3 bases and J by 4 bases; unmatched bases: 4.

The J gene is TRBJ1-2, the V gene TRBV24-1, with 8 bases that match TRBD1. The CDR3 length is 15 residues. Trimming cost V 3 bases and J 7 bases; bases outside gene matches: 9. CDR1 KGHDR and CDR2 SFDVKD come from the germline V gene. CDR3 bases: TGTGCCACCAGTGATCCCAGGGGGCAGGATTCTGGCTACACCTTC. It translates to CATSDPRGQDSGYTF.

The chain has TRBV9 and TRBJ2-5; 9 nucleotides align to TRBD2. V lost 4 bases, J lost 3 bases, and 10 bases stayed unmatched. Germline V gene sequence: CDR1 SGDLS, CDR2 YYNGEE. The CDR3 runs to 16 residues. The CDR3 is CASSRSLAGVEETQYF. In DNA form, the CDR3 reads TGTGCCAGCAGCCGTTCTTTAGCGGGAGTGGAAGAGACCCAGTACTTC.

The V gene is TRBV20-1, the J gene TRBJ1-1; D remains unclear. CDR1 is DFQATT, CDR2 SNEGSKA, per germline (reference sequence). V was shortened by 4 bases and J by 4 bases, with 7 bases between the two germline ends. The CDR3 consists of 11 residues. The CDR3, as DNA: TGCAGTGCTATGTGGGTCACTGAAGCTTTCTTT. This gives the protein CSAMWVTEAFF.

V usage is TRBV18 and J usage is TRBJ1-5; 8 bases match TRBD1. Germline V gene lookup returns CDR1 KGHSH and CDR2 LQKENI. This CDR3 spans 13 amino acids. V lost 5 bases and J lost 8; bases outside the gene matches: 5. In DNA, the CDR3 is TGTGCCAGCTCAGCGGACAGGGTGGAGCCCCAGCATTTT. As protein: CASSADRVEPQHF.

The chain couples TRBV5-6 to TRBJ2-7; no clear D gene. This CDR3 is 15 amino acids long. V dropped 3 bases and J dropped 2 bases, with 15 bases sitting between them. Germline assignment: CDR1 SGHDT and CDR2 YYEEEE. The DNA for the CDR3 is TGTGCCAGCAGCTATCGCCAGGCCTTTCCCTACGAGCAGTACTTC. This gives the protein CASSYRQAFPYEQYF.

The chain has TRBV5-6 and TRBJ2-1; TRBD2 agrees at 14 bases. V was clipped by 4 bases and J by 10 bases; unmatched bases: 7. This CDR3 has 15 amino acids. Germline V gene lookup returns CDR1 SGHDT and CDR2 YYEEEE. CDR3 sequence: CASSEGLAGAWEQFF. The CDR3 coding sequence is TGTGCCAGCAGCGAGGGACTAGCGGGAGCTTGGGAGCAGTTCTTC.

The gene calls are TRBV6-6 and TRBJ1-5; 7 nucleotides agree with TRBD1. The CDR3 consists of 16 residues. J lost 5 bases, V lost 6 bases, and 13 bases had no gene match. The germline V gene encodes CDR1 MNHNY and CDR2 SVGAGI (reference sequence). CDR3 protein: CASSPLRAGGDQPQHF. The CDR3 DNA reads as TGTGCCAGCAGCCCGTTGCGGGCAGGGGGTGATCAGCCCCAGCATTTT.

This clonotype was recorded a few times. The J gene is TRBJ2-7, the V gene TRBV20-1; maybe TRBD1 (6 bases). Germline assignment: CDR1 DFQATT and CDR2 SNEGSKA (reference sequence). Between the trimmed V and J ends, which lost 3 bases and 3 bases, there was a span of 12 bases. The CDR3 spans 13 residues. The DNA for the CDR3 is TGCAGTGCTAGGGGGGACATAGACTACGAGCAGTACTTC. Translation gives CSARGDIDYEQYF.